This TCR beta chain was sequenced in a study of T-cell reconstitution after alpha-beta-depleted transplantation in children. This clonotype was seen only a few times. The authors prepared the TCRbeta library with unique molecular identifiers. TCRdb passed the PCR reads through MiXCR, listing each CDR3 protein once. Of 350,000 to 450,000 distinct CDR3 sequences in the sample, about a fifth were seen once. The germline gives CDR1 SGHTA, CDR2 FQGTGA. Trimming cost V 0 bases and J 9 bases, with 15 bases left between them. The CDR3 extends over 16 amino acids. The rearrangement joins TRBV7-3 to TRBJ1-6; perhaps TRBD1 as D (6 bases). The sequence came from a human donor who donated a stem cell graft to a child with acute myeloid leukemia. Sequenced here: PBMCs from the stem cell graft donor, sampled from the stem cell graft. The CDR3 nucleotides are TGTGCCAGCAGCTTAACTGGACAGCCTTTTACTTCACCCCTCCACTTT. Protein product: CASSLTGQPFTSPLHF.